There are many counts of the clone carrying this TCR beta chain. The antigen is not known. This entry is derived from a study of T cell repertoires in cytomegalovirus infection. Looking at the study overall: Indicated by public TCR beta signatures were CMV infection and matching HLA type.

A single record per CDR3 protein comes from TCRdb applying MiXCR to the reads. The sample lists about 76,000 distinct CDR3 sequences, 3.5% to 4.5% occurring once. There are 14 residues in the CDR3. CDR1 is ENHRY, CDR2 SYGVKD, per germline. V was trimmed by 3 bases and J by 1 base, leaving 7 bases between them. Study-wide findings and caveats: Individuals carrying CMV plus the relevant HLA were identified by cumulative frequency of public TCR beta families. Clonotype analysis showed dominance of the ex vivo response by HLA-C-restricted CMV-specific TCR beta clonotypes.

The rearrangement joins TRBV10-3 to TRBJ1-3; D is ambiguous. The clonotype comes from a human donor in good health (CMV status not recorded). Some clones in this sample may be carry-over from other donors' samples. The sequencing input was PBMCs. CDR3 region: CAISDGSSGNTIYF. CDR3 coding DNA: TGTGCCATCAGTGACGGGAGTTCTGGAAACACCATATATTTT.